This TCR beta chain was identified during a study of control samples from healthy donors and cancer patients. This clone appeared once. Profiled with immunoSEQ multiplex PCR; TCRdb holds only in-frame clones, not every one. The table shows about 130,000 clones, with 92% occurring only once. This CDR3 contains 12 residues. The V gene's germline CDR1 is ENHRY and CDR2 SYGVKD. Trimming pared 6 bases from V and 6 bases from J, leaving 11 bases between. Sequencing was done on a sample of PBMCs. This TCR came from a man older than 75 with head and neck cancer. The chain links TRBV10-3 to TRBJ1-2; possibly TRBD1 for D (6 bases). The CDR3 DNA follows: TGTGCCATCAGCCAGGGGAGAGATGGCTACACCTTC. Residues: CAISQGRDGYTF.